The rows below give T cell receptor beta chains drawn from one sample of a study of molecular identifiers for immune sequencing clone quantification. TCRdb called the PCR reads again in MiXCR, with one record for every CDR3 protein. The sample lists hundreds of thousands of distinct CDR3 sequences; about 25% were seen once. Sample: naive CD8+ T cells from blood, with Jurkat cell RNA spiked in. These receptors were collected from a human donor in good health. Some libraries in this study had Jurkat cell RNA spiked in. Both conserved end residues are part of each CDR3. Each record gives: V gene, J gene, clone size, D gene, CDR3 DNA, CDR3 protein. A D gene is named only where the DNA matches it firmly. Clone size is not always given. Where it is, it says once, few, many or a class for expanded clones.

>TRBV19|TRBJ1-5|NA|TRBD1
TGTGCCAGTAGTATAGGAACGGGACAGGCAAATCAGCCCCAGCATTTT
CASSIGTGQANQPQHF
>TRBV14|TRBJ2-7|few|NA
TGTGCCAGCAGCCAAGCTGTCACTTGGGACGAGCAGTACTTC
CASSQAVTWDEQYF
>TRBV6-2/TRBV6-3|TRBJ2-7|NA|NA
TGTGCCAGCAGCCAGGGATTCTCCTACGAGCGGTACTTC
CASSQGFSYERYF
>TRBV29-1|TRBJ2-5|many|NA
TGCAGCGTTGATGAGGGTATCGAGACCCAGTACTTC
CSVDEGIETQYF
>TRBV20-1|TRBJ2-7|NA|NA
TGCAGTGCTAGAGATCCCCGGACCTCCTACGAGCAGTACTTC
CSARDPRTSYEQYF
>TRBV24-1|TRBJ2-2|many|NA
TGTGCCACCAGTGATTTCACCAGGACTAACACCGGGGAGCTGTTTTTT
CATSDFTRTNTGELFF
>TRBV19|TRBJ2-3|few|TRBD2
TGTGCCAGTAGTATTTTTCTAGCGGGGGGTTCAGATACGCAGTATTTT
CASSIFLAGGSDTQYF
>TRBV4-1|TRBJ1-1|NA|NA
TGCGCCAGCAGCCCATCAGGGCAGAACACTGAAGCTTTCTTT
CASSPSGQNTEAFF
>TRBV20-1|TRBJ2-3|few|TRBD2
TGCAGTGCTGTGGGACTAGCGGGAGTTGGAGATACGCAGTATTTT
CSAVGLAGVGDTQYF
>TRBV7-9|TRBJ2-5|many|NA
TGTGCCAGCAGCTTGGCTAACCAAGAGACCCAGTACTTC
CASSLANQETQYF
>TRBV28|TRBJ2-7|many|NA
TGTGCCAGCAGTTTAATGGGCGCCGGCTACGAGCAGTACTTC
CASSLMGAGYEQYF
>TRBV20-1|TRBJ2-7|few|NA
TGCAGTGCTAGAGATGGGGGAGGGGGCGCAATCTACGAGCAGTACTTC
CSARDGGGGAIYEQYF
>TRBV6-4|TRBJ2-1|NA|NA
TGTGCCAGCAGTGACTCGTTAAGCTTGAGAAATGAGCAGTTCTTC
CASSDSLSLRNEQFF
>TRBV20-1|TRBJ2-7|NA|NA
TGCAGTGCTTATTACTCGGGACATATGATCAACTACGAGCAGTACTTC
CSAYYSGHMINYEQYF
>TRBV20-1|TRBJ1-2|NA|NA
TGCAGTGCTAGTAACGTAGGGGAGAGACCCGGTCTTAACTATGGCTACACCTTC
CSASNVGERPGLNYGYTF
>TRBV29-1|TRBJ2-1|many|NA
TGCAGCTTCCGCCGACTAGAAAGCAATGAGCAGTTCTTC
CSFRRLESNEQFF
>TRBV9|TRBJ2-1|many|NA
TGTGCCAGCAGCGTAGTTGGACGTTACTCGGATGAGCAGTTCTTC
CASSVVGRYSDEQFF
>TRBV20-1|TRBJ1-4|NA|NA
TGCAGTGCTACCGTCCAGGGCGCTGTCAATGAAAAACTGCTTTTT
CSATVQGAVNEKLLF
>TRBV19|TRBJ2-7|NA|NA
TGTGCCAGTAGTATATCGCGCAGTAGCCCCTACGAGCAGTACTTC
CASSISRSSPYEQYF
>TRBV6-5|TRBJ1-1|few|NA
TGTGCCAGCAGTTACCCCTCCGGACAGTACACTGAAGCTTTCTTT
CASSYPSGQYTEAFF
>TRBV6-5|TRBJ2-1|NA|TRBD2
TGTGCCAGCAGTTTGACTAGCGGGACGTACAATGAGCAGTTCTTC
CASSLTSGTYNEQFF
>TRBV7-9|TRBJ2-3|many|TRBD2
TGTGCGTCAGCGGGGGCAGATACGCAGTATTTT
CASAGADTQYF
>TRBV6-5|TRBJ2-1|NA|NA
TGTGCCAGCAGTCCCCAGGACAGAAGCAATGAGCAGTTCTTC
CASSPQDRSNEQFF
>TRBV27|TRBJ2-1|few|TRBD2
TGTGCCAGCAGTCCTAGCGGGGGGTCCTACAATGAGCAGTTCTTC
CASSPSGGSYNEQFF
>TRBV19|TRBJ2-3|few|NA
TGTGCCAGTAGTATGCCCCAGGACTGGTCAGATACGCAGTATTTT
CASSMPQDWSDTQYF
>TRBV4-1|TRBJ1-2|NA|NA
TGCGCCAGCAGCCAAGAAGGGGGAGAGTCTGGCTATGGCTACACCTTC
CASSQEGGESGYGYTF
>TRBV5-4|TRBJ2-2|NA|TRBD1
TGTGACAGCAGCGAGGGGGGGACAGGGGTTACCGGGGAGCTGTTTTTT
CDSSEGGTGVTGELFF
>TRBV20-1|TRBJ2-5|few|TRBD2
TGCAGTGCTAGTCTTCGGCGGGGGAGGGAGTACCAAGAGACCCAGTACTTC
CSASLRRGREYQETQYF
>TRBV6-2/TRBV6-3|TRBJ2-3|few|NA
TGTGCCAGCTGGGGTGGTCACGGTTTGGATACGCAGTATTTT
CASWGGHGLDTQYF
>TRBV4-1|TRBJ1-4|NA|NA
TGCGCCAGCAGCCAACGTACCTCATTGACAGGAGACAATGAAAAACTGTTTTTT
CASSQRTSLTGDNEKLFF
>TRBV27|TRBJ2-3|many|TRBD2
TGTGCCAGCAGTTCCCTCTTCGGGGGGAGTGATACGCAGTATTTT
CASSSLFGGSDTQYF
>TRBV30|TRBJ2-2|many|NA
TGTGCCTGGCGTTCCCCAACACCGACCGAGTGGACCGGGGAGCTGTTTTTT
CAWRSPTPTEWTGELFF
>TRBV11-2|TRBJ1-2|few|TRBD1
TGTGCCAGCGGACGGACAGGGGGCGTCTATGGCTACACCTTC
CASGRTGGVYGYTF
>TRBV6-5|TRBJ1-1|NA|NA
TGTGCCAGCAGTTACGGGCTGGGGGGGGGGGTTGGAACTGAAGCTTTCTTT
CASSYGLGGGVGTEAFF
>TRBV20-1|TRBJ2-1|NA|NA
TGCAGTGCTAGAGGGGAACAGTTTGAGCAGTTCTTC
CSARGEQFEQFF
>TRBV7-2|TRBJ2-7|many|TRBD1
TGTGCCAGCAGCTATCCCGGGACAGGACCTGAGCAGTACTTC
CASSYPGTGPEQYF
>TRBV9|TRBJ2-5|few|TRBD2
TGTGCCAGCAGCGCCGGGACTAGCGCTAAAGAGACCCAGTACTTC
CASSAGTSAKETQYF
>TRBV12-3/TRBV12-4|TRBJ2-1|NA|TRBD2
TGTGCCAGCAGTTTTAGCGGGAGCAGTGAGCAGTTCTTC
CASSFSGSSEQFF
>TRBV7-8|TRBJ2-7|few|NA
TGTGCCAGCAGCCAATCGAGTGGGGCGTCCTACGAGCAGTACTTC
CASSQSSGASYEQYF
>TRBV20-1|TRBJ2-3|many|NA
TGCAGTGCTAGAGATCCTTCTAGCGCTAGCACAGATACGCAGTATTTT
CSARDPSSASTDTQYF
>TRBV12-3/TRBV12-4|TRBJ2-7|NA|NA
TGTGCCAGCAGTACCATAGCCTTCTACGAGCAGTACTTC
CASSTIAFYEQYF
>TRBV7-2|TRBJ2-3|many|TRBD2
TGTGCCAGCAGCTCTTGGGAGGGCCGAGATACGCAGTATTTT
CASSSWEGRDTQYF
>TRBV4-3|TRBJ2-7|NA|TRBD2
TGCGCCAGCAGCCACGGACTAGCGGGAGGTAGGTCCTACGAGCAGTACTTC
CASSHGLAGGRSYEQYF
>TRBV9|TRBJ2-2|NA|NA
TGTGCCAGCAGCGAGACTAACGGGAGTGACGGGGAGCTGTTTTTT
CASSETNGSDGELFF
>TRBV7-9|TRBJ1-1|NA|NA
TGTGCCAGCAGCAACGACTCGATCACTGAAGCTTTCTTT
CASSNDSITEAFF
>TRBV6-1|TRBJ2-7|NA|NA
TGTGCCAGCAGTTGGACCCCTGACTACGAGCAGTACTTC
CASSWTPDYEQYF
>TRBV27|TRBJ2-7|NA|NA
TGTGCCAGCAAGAACAGGGGGGGTGCCTACGAGCAGTACTTC
CASKNRGGAYEQYF
>TRBV2|TRBJ1-1|many|NA
TGTGCCAGCAGTGAAGCCTCATACCGCAACACTGAAGCTTTCTTT
CASSEASYRNTEAFF
>TRBV3-1|TRBJ2-3|NA|NA
TGTGCCAGCAGCCAAGATCAGGTAAATCCCGGTGGGGATACGCAGTATTTT
CASSQDQVNPGGDTQYF
>TRBV14|TRBJ2-4|many|NA
TGTGCCAGCAGCCAACAGGGATCCAAAAACATTCAGTACTTC
CASSQQGSKNIQYF
>TRBV12-3/TRBV12-4|TRBJ1-1|many|NA
TGTGCCAGCACCGGGGGGTTGAACACTGAAGCTTTCTTT
CASTGGLNTEAFF
>TRBV7-9|TRBJ2-7|many|NA
TGTGCCAGCAGCCGCCCGGGGAGGTTGGAGGAGCAGTACTTC
CASSRPGRLEEQYF